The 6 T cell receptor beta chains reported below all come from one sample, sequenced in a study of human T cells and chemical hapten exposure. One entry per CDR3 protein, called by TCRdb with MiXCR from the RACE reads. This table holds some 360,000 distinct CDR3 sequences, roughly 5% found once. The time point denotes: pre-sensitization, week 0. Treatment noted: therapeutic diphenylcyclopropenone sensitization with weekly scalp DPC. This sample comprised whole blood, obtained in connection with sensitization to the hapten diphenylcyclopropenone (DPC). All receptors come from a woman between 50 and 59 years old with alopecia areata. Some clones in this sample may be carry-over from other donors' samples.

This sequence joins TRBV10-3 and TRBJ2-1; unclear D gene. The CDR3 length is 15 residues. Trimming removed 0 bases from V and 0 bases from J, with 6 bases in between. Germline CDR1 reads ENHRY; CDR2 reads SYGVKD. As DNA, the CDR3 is TGTGCCATCAGTGAGTCCCCGTTCTCCTACAATGAGCAGTTCTTC. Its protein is CAISESPFSYNEQFF.

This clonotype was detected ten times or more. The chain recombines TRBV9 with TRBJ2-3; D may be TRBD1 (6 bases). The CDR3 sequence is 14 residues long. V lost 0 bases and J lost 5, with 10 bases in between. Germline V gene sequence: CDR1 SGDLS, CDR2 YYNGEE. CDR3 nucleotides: TGTGCCAGCAGCGTAGAAGAGGACAGAGATACGCAGTATTTT. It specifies CASSVEEDRDTQYF.

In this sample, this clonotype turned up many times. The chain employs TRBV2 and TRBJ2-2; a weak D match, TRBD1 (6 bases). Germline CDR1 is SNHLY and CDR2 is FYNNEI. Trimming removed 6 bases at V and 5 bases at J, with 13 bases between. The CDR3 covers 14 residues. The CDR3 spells CASSADSQTGELFF. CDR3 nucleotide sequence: TGTGCCAGCAGCGCGGACAGCCAGACCGGGGAGCTGTTTTTT.

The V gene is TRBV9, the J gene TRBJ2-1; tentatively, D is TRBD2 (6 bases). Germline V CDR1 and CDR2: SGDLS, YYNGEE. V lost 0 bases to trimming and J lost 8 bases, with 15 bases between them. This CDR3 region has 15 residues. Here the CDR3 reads CASSVDGTLKDEQFF. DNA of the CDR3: TGTGCCAGCAGCGTAGACGGGACTCTTAAGGATGAGCAGTTCTTC.

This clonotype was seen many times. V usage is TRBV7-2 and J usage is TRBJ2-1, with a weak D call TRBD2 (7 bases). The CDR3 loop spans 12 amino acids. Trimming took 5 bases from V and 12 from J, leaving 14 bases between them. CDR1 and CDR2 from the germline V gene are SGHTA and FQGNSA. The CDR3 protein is CASSPTGGVQFF. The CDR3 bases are TGTGCCAGCAGCCCGACGGGGGGCGTGCAGTTCTTC.

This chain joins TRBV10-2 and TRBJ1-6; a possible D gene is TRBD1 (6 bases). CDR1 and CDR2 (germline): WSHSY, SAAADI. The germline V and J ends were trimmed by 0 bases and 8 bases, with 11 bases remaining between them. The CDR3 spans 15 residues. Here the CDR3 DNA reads TGCGCCAGCAGTGAGTCAGGGGGAAGATATTCACCCCTCCACTTT. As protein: CASSESGGRYSPLHF.